This TCR beta chain was obtained from a study of identical twins. Unique molecular identifiers were present on the cDNA, and a universal primer site came from template switching. TCRdb re-called the 5' RACE reads with MiXCR, one entry per CDR3 protein. The sample lists about 240,000 distinct CDR3 sequences, more than 9% occurring once. There are a few counts of this clonotype. The V gene's germline CDR1 is LGHDT and CDR2 YNNKEL (reference sequence). This CDR3 is built from 15 residues. Unmatched junction bases numbered 5, after V lost 4 bases and J lost 2 bases. V usage is TRBV3-1 and J usage is TRBJ1-2; 9 bases match TRBD1. This receptor was obtained from a man between 50 and 59 years old in good health. Sequencing was carried out using memory T cells sorted from blood. DNA for the CDR3: TGTGCCAGCAGCCGAGGGACAGGGTGGAACTATGGCTACACCTTC. Translated: CASSRGTGWNYGYTF.